This T cell receptor beta chain was documented in a study of blood T cells in healthy people across ages. The second PCR ran about 6 to 12 cycles with a sample-barcoded 5' primer and J-beta primers. TCRdb called the 5' RACE reads again in MiXCR, with one record for every CDR3 protein. The sample contains roughly 800,000 distinct CDR3 sequences, under 40% of which appear only once. Germline V gives CDR1 LGHNA, CDR2 YNFKEQ. This CDR3 spans 16 amino acids. Trimming took off 0 bases at V and 2 bases at J, with 14 bases between the two ends. J is TRBJ2-7 and V is TRBV4-2; no definite D call. The origin of this receptor is a man younger than 35 in good health. The sample was blood. The CDR3 is CASSQEVGRVAYEQYF. CDR3 in DNA: TGTGCCAGCAGCCAAGAAGTCGGCAGAGTAGCCTACGAGCAGTACTTC.